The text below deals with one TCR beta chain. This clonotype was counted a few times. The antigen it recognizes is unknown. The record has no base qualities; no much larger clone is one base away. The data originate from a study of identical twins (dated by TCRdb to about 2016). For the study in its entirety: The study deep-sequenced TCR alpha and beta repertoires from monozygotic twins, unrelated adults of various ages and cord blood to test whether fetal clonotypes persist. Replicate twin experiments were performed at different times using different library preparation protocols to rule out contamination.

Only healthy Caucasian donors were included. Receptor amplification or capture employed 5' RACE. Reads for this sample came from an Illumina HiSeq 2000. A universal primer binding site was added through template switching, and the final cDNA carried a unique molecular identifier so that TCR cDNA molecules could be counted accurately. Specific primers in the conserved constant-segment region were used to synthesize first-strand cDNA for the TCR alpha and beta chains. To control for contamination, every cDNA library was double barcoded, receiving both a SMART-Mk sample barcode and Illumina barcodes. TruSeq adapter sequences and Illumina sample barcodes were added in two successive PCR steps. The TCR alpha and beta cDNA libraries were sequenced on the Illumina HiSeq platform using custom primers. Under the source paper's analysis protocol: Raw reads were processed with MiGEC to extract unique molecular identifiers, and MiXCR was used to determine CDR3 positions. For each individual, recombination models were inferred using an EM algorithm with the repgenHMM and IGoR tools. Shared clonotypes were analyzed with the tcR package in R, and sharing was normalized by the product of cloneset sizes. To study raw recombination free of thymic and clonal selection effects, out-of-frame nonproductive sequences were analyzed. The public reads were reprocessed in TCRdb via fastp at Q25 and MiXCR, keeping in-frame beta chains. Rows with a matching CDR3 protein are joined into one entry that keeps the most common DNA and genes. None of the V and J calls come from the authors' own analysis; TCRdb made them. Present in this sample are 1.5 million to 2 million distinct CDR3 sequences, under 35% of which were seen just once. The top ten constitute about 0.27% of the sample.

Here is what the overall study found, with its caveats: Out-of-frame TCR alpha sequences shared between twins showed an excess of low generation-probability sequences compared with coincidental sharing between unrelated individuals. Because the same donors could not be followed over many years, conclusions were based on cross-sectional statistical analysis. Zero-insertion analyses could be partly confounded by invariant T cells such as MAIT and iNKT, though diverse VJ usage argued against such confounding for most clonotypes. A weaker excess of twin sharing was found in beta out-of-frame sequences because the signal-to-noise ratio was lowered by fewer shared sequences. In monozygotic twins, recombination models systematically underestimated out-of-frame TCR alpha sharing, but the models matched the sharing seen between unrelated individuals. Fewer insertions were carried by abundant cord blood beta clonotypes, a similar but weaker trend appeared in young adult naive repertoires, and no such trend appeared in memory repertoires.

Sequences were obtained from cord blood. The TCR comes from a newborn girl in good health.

CDR3 protein: CSARDVRVPHEKLFF. The nucleotide sequence reads as follows: TGCAGTGCTAGAGATGTGAGGGTCCCCCACGAAAAACTGTTTTTT. The chain joins TRBV20-1 to TRBJ1-4, with the D gene not confidently named. The V end loses 0 bases and the J end loses 8 bases, and a stretch of 16 bases separates them. From the cysteine through the phenylalanine, the CDR3 covers 15 amino acids. Only CDR3 DNA is held: 45 bases, read in frame from base 1. CDR1 is given as DFQATT and CDR2 as SNEGSKA, both from the germline V gene (reference sequence).